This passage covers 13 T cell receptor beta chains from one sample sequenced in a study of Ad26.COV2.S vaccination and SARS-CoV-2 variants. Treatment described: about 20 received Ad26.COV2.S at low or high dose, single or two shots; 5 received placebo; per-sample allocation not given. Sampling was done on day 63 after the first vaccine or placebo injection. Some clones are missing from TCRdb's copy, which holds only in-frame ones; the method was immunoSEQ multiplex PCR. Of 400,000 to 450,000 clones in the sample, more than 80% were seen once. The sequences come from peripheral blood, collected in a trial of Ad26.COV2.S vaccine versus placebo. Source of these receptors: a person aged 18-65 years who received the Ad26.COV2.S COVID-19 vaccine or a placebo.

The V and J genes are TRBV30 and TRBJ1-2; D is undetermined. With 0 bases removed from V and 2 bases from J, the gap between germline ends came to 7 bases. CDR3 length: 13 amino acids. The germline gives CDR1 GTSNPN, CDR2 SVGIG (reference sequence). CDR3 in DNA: TGTGCCTGGAGTGTCGCAGGCAACTATGGCTACACCTTC. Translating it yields CAWSVAGNYGYTF.

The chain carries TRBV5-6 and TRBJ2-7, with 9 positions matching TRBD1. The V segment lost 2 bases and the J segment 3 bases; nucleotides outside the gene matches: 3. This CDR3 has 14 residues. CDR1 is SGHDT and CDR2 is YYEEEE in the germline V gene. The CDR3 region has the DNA TGTGCCAGCAGCTTTGGACAGGGGCTCTACGAGCAGTACTTC. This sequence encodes CASSFGQGLYEQYF.

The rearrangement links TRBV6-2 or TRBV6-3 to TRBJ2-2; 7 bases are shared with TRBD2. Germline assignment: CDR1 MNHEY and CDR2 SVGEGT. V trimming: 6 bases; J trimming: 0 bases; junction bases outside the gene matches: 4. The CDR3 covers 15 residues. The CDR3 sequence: CASSVLAANTGELFF. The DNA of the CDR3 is TGTGCCAGCAGCGTCCTAGCGGCGAACACCGGGGAGCTGTTTTTT.

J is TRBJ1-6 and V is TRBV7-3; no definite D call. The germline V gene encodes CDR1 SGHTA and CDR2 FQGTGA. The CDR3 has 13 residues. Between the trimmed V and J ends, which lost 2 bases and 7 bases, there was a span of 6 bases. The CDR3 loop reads CASSLSLNSPLHF. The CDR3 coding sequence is TGTGCCAGCAGCTTATCGTTGAATTCACCCCTCCACTTT.

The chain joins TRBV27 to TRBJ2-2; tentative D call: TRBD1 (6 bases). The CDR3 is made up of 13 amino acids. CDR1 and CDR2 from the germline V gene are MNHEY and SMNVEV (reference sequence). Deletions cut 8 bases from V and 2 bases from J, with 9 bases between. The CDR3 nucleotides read TGTGCCAGCCGGGACACCAACACCGGGGAGCTGTTTTTT. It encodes CASRDTNTGELFF.

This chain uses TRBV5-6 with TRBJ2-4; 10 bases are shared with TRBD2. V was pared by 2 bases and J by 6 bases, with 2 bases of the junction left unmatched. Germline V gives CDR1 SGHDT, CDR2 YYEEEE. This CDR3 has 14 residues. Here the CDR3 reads CASSLRTSGNIQYF. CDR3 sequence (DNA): TGTGCCAGCAGCTTAAGGACTAGCGGAAACATTCAGTACTTC.

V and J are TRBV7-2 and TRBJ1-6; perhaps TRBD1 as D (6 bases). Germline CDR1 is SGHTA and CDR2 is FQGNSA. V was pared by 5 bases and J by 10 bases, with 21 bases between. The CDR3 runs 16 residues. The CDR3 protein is CASSPQTGGLRSPLHF. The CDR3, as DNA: TGTGCCAGCAGCCCCCAGACGGGGGGGCTGAGATCACCCCTCCACTTT.

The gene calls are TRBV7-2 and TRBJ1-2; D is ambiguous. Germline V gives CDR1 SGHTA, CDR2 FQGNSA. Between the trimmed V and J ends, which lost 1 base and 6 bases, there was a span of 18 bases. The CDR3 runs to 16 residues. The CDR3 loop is CASSLDPREATHGYTF. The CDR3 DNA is TGTGCCAGCAGCTTAGACCCTCGGGAGGCGACGCATGGCTACACCTTC.

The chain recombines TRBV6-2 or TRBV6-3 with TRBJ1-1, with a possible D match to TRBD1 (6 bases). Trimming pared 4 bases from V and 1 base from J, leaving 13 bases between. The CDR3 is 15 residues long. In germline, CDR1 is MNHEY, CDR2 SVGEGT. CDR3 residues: CASSSYRVRNTEAFF. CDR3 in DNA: TGTGCCAGCAGTTCATACAGGGTGCGGAACACTGAAGCTTTCTTT.

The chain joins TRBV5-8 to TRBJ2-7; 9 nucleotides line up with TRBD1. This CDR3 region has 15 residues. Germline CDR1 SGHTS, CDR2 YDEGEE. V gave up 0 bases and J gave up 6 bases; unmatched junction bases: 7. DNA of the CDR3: TGTGCCAGCAGCTTGGGGGGACAGGGCACTCGCGAGCAGTACTTC. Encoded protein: CASSLGGQGTREQYF.

The CDR3 coding sequence is TGCGCCAGCAGCTTGACCAGGGGCGATACGCAGTATTTT. Its translation is CASSLTRGDTQYF. The chain employs TRBV5-1 and TRBJ2-3, with D possibly matching TRBD1 (6 bases). V was cut by 1 base and J by 6 bases, with 9 bases left in between. CDR3 size: 13 residues. CDR1 SGHRS and CDR2 YFSETQ come from the germline V gene. Full variable domain (rest looked up from reference TRBV5-1 and TRBJ2-3): KAGVTQTPRYLIKTRGQQVTLSCSPISGHRSVSWYQQTPGQGLQFLFEYFSETQRNKGNFPGRFSGRQFSNSRSEMNVSTLELGDSALYLCASSLTRGDTQYFGPGTRLTVL.

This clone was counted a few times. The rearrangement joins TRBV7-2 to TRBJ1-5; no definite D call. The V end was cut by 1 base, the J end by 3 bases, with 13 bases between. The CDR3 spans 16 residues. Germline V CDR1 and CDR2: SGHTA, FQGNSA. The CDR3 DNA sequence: TGTGCCAGCAGCTTAGTACCGCCACCCAACAATCAGCCCCAGCATTTT. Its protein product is CASSLVPPPNNQPQHF.

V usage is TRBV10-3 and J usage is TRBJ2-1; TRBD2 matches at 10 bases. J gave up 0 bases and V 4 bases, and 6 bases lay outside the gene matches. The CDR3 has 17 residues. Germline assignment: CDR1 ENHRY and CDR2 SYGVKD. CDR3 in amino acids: CAISGPSGSLSYNEQFF. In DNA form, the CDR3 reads TGTGCCATCAGTGGGCCTAGCGGGAGTCTCTCCTACAATGAGCAGTTCTTC.